The T cell receptor (beta chain) described here comes from a study of T cells in Graves' hyperthyroidism and ophthalmopathy. Study observations and caveats: The model made its ophthalmopathy prediction, and onset followed a median about 6 months later.

From RNA transcripts, TCR beta CDR3 regions were amplified. Initially, a first-round RT-PCR of the TCR CDR3 employed the HTBI primer set. TCRdb reprocessed the multiplex PCR reads via MiXCR and lists one record per CDR3 protein. The repertoire holds about 560,000 distinct CDR3 sequences, 16% seen once, with 15% to 20% in the top ten. The sample holds a few counts of this clonotype. Its antigen is as yet unknown. Material: blood. The TCR originated in a woman aged 18-29 years with Graves' hyperthyroidism.

The CDR3 DNA follows: TGCGCCAGCAGCTTGGGGAGACAGGGAGCGGGCCTGGAGCAGTACTTC. It encodes CASSLGRQGAGLEQYF. V usage is TRBV5-1 and J usage is TRBJ2-7; D possibly corresponds to TRBD1 (7 bases). The CDR3 contains 16 residues. Germline CDR1 SGHRS, CDR2 YFSETQ. V lost 0 bases and J 7 bases, leaving 20 bases between the germline ends. Filled out from reference TRBV5-1 and TRBJ2-7, the complete variable domain reads KAGVTQTPRYLIKTRGQQVTLSCSPISGHRSVSWYQQTPGQGLQFLFEYFSETQRNKGNFPGRFSGRQFSNSRSEMNVSTLELGDSALYLCASSLGRQGAGLEQYFGPGTRLTVT.